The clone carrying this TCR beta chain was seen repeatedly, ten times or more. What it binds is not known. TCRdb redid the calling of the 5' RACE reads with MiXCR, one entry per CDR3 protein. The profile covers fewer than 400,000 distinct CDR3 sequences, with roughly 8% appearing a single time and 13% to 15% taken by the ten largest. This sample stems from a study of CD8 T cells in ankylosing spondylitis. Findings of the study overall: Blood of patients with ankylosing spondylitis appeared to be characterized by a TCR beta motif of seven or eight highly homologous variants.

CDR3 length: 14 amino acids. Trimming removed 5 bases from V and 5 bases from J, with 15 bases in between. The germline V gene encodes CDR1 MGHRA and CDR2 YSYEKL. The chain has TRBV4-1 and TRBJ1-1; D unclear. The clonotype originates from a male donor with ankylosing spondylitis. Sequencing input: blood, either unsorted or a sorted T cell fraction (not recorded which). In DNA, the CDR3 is TGCGCCAGCAGCATGCGTGCCTCGAGTACTGAAGCTTTCTTT. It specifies CASSMRASSTEAFF.